The clone carrying this TCR beta chain was observed a handful of times. Its target is not known. This sample was included in a study of response to subunit inactivated influenza vaccine. Each CDR3 protein gets one entry after TCRdb re-called the RT-PCR reads with MiXCR. The data hold 400,000 to 550,000 distinct CDR3 sequences, with about 25% observed a single time. Notes on the study in general: New T cells are recruited in small numbers by each seasonal influenza vaccination, according to the authors' suggestion.

Sequencing used CD4+ T cells sorted from PBMCs, obtained about 5 days after vaccination. The origin of this receptor is a man in his fifties who received an inactivated influenza vaccine.

The CDR3 is CASSLGRVIETQYF. The CDR3, as DNA: TGTGCCAGCAGCTTGGGGAGGGTAATAGAGACCCAGTACTTC. The chain carries TRBV5-8 and TRBJ2-5; D possibly corresponds to TRBD2 (6 bases). V lost 0 bases to trimming and J lost 4 bases, with 10 bases between them. CDR3 length equals 14 residues. Germline loops: CDR1 SGHTS, CDR2 YDEGEE.